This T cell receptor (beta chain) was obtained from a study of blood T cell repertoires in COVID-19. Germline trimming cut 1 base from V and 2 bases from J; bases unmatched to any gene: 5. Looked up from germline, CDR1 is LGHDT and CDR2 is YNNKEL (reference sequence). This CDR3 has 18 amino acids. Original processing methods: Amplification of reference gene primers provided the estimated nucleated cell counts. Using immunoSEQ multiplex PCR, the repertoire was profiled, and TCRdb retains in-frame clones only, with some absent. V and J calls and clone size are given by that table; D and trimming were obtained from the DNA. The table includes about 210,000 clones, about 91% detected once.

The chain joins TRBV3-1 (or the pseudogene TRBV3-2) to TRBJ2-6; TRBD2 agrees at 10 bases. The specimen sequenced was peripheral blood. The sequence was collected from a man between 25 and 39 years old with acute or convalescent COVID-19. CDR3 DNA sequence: TGTGCCAGCAGCCAAGGGGTAGCGGGGGGCACTGGGGCCAACGTCCTGACTTTC. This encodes CASSQGVAGGTGANVLTF.